This T cell receptor (beta chain) was observed in a study of technical replicates of blood from several donors. The CDR3 extends over 19 amino acids. V lost 6 bases and J lost 0; bases outside the gene matches: 16. Germline V lookup: CDR1 SGHVS, CDR2 FNYEAQ. Sequencing used immunoSEQ multiplex PCR; TCRdb keeps in-frame clones, though not all of them. The data contain roughly 80,000 clones, 96% of them seen just once; the ten biggest clones take up 0.3% to 0.4%. The source material was T cells isolated from PBMCs. The J gene is TRBJ2-4, the V gene TRBV7-6; 8 positions match TRBD1. The TCR was taken from a human donor in good health. The DNA for the CDR3 is TGTGCCAGCAGTCACAGCCGGGACAGGAACAATGTAGCCAAAAACATTCAGTACTTC. This translates into CASSHSRDRNNVAKNIQYF.